This TCR beta chain was sequenced in a study of vaccination and CD4 T cells after COVID-19. The study sequenced cultured CD4+ T cell DNA using the Oncomine TCR Beta short-read assay. TCRdb re-called the PCR reads through MiXCR, storing one row per CDR3 protein. The table has over 8,500 distinct CDR3 sequences, about 46% seen once; the top ten hold approximately 29%. Looked up from germline, CDR1 is SGHNT and CDR2 is YENEEA. The V gene lost 4 bases and the J gene lost 12 bases, with 10 bases spanning the gap. The length of the CDR3 is 12 residues. Treatment noted: approximately 9-day PBMC culture with coronavirus spike peptide pools or control peptides (ViraFEST assay). Concerning this clonotype: Its target is not known.

This receptor was identified in a human donor who had recovered from COVID-19. J is TRBJ1-6 and V is TRBV11-3; D ambiguous. The sample was CD4+ T cells from blood, cultured in vitro. CDR3 sequence reads: CASSSETGPLHF. CDR3 nucleotide sequence: TGTGCCAGCAGCTCTGAAACGGGACCCCTCCACTTT.